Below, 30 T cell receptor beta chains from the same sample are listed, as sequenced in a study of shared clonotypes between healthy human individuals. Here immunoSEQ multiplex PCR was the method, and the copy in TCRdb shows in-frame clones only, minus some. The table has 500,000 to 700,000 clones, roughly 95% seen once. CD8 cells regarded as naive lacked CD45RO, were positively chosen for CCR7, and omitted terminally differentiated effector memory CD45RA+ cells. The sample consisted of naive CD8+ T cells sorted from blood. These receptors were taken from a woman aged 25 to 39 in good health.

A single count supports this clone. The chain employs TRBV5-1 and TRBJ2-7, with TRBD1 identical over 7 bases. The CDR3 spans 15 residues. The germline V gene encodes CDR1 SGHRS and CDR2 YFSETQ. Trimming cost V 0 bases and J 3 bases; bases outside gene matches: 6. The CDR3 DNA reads TGCGCCAGCAGCTTGGTCTCAGGGGGTCTCTACGAGCAGTACTTC. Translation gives CASSLVSGGLYEQYF.

The CDR3 here is CASSWLPVSGVMDDEQFF. The CDR3 DNA follows: TGCGCCAGCAGCTGGCTCCCCGTTAGCGGGGTGATGGACGATGAGCAGTTCTTC. The rearrangement joins TRBV5-1 to TRBJ2-1; 8 bases agree with TRBD2. The germline CDR1 and CDR2 sequences are SGHRS and YFSETQ. This CDR3 is 18 amino acids long. With V trimmed by 3 bases and J by 8 bases, 19 bases remained unmatched.

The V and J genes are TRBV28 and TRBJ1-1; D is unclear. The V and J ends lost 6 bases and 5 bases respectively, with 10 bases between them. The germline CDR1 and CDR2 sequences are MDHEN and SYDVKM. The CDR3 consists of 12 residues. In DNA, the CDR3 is TGTGCCAGCAGACCGAGCAGGACTGAAGCTTTCTTT. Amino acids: CASRPSRTEAFF.

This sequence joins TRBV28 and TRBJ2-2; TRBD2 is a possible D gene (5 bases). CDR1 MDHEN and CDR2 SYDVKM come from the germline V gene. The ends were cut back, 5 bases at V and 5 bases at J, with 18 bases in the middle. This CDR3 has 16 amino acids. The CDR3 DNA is TGTGCCAGCAGTCCCTACCCGGACTCGGGGACCGGGGAGCTGTTTTTT. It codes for CASSPYPDSGTGELFF.

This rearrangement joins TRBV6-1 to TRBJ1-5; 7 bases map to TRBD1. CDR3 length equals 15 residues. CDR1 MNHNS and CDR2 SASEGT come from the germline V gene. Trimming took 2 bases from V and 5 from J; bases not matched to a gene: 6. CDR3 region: CASSESGTEYQPQHF. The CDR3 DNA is TGTGCCAGCAGTGAATCTGGGACAGAGTATCAGCCCCAGCATTTT.

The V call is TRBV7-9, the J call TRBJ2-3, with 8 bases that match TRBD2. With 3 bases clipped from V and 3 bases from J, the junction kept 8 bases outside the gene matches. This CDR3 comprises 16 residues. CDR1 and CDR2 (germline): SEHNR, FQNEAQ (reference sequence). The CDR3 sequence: CASSLPQTGGTDTQYF. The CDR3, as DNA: TGTGCCAGCAGCTTGCCTCAGACGGGGGGGACAGATACGCAGTATTTT.

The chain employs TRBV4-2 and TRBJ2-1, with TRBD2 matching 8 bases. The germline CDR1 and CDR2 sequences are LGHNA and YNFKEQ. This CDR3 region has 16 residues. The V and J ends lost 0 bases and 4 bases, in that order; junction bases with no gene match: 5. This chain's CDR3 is CASSQELAELYNEQFF. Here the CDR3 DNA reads TGTGCCAGCAGCCAAGAACTAGCGGAACTTTACAATGAGCAGTTCTTC.

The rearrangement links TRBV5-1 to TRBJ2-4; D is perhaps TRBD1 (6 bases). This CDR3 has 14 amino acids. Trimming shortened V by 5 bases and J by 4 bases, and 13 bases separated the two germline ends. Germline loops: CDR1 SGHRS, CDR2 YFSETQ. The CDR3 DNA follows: TGCGCCAGCAGTTCGGACAGTTTTAAAAACATTCAGTACTTC. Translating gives CASSSDSFKNIQYF.

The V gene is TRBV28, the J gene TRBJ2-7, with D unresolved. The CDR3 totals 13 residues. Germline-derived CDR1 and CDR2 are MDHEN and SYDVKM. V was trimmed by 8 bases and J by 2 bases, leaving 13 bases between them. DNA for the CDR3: TGTGCCAGCGATGACAAGCAGACCTACGAGCAGTACTTC. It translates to CASDDKQTYEQYF.

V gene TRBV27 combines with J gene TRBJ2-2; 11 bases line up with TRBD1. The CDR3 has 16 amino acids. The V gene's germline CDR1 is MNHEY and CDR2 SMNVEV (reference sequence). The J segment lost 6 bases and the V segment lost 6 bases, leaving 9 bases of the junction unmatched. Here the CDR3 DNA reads TGTGCCAGCAGCCCTTACGCGGGACAGGGGGCCGGGGAGCTGTTTTTT. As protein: CASSPYAGQGAGELFF.

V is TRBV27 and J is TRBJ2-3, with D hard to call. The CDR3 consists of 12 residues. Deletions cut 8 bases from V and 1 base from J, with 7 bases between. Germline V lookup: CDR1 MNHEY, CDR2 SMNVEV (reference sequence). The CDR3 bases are TGTGCCAGCGGGATACGCACAGATACGCAGTATTTT. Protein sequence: CASGIRTDTQYF.

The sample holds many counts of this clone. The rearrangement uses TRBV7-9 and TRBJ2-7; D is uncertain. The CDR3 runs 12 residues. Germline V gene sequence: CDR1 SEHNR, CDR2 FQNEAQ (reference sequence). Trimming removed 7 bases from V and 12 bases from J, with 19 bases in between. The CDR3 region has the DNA TGTGCCAGCACCCGACTTTCTTATGTCCCGTACTTC. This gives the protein CASTRLSYVPYF.

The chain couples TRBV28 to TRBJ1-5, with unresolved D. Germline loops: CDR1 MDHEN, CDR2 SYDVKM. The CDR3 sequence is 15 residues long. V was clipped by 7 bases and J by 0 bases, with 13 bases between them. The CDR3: CASTPYSNSNQPQHF. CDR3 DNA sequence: TGTGCCAGCACCCCCTACAGTAATAGCAATCAGCCCCAGCATTTT.

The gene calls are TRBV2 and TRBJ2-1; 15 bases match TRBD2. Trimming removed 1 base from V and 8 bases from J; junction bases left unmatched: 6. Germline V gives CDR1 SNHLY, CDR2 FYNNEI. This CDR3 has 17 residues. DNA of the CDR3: TGTGCCAGCAGTGAAGATGGGACTAGCGGGAGGAGGTATGAGCAGTTCTTC. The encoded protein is CASSEDGTSGRRYEQFF.

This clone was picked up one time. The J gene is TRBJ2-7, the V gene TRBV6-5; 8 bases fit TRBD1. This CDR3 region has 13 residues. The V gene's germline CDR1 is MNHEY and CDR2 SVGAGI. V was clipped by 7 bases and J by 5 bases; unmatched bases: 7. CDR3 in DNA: TGTGCCAGCACCCCAAACAGGGGGAACGAGCAGTACTTC. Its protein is CASTPNRGNEQYF.

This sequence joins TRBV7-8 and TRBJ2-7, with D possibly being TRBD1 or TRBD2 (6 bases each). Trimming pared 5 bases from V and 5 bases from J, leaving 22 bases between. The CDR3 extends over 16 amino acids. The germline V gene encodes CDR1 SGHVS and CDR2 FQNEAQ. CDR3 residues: CASSPTPGDLRDEQYF. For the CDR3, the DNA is TGTGCCAGCAGCCCGACACCAGGGGACTTGAGGGACGAGCAGTACTTC.

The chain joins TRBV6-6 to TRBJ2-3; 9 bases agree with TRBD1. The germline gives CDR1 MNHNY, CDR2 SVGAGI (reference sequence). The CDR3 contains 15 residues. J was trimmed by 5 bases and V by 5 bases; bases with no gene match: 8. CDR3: CASSARDRALDTQYF. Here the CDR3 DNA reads TGTGCCAGCAGTGCCCGGGACAGGGCTCTAGATACGCAGTATTTT.

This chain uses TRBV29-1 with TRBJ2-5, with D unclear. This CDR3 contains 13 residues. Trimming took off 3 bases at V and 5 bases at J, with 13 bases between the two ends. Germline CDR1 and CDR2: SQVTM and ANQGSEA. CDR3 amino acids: CSVELGVGETQYF. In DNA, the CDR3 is TGCAGCGTTGAGTTGGGTGTCGGCGAGACCCAGTACTTC.

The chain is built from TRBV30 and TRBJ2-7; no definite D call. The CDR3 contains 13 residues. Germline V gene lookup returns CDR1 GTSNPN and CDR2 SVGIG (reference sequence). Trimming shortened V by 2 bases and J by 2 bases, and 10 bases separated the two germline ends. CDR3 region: CAWSSRAAYEQYF. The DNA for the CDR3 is TGTGCCTGGAGTAGTAGGGCCGCCTACGAGCAGTACTTC. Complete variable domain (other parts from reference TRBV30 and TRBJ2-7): SQTIHQWPATLVQPVGSPLSLECTVEGTSNPNLYWYRQAAGRGLQLLFYSVGIGQISSEVPQNLSASRPQDRQFILSSKKLLLSDSGFYLCAWSSRAAYEQYFGPGTRLTVT.

The CDR3 region is CASSSRLAGLLQYF. CDR3 nucleotide sequence: TGTGCCAGCAGTTCAAGGTTAGCGGGTTTACTCCAGTACTTC. The chain carries TRBV27 and TRBJ2-7, with TRBD2 identical over 7 bases. The CDR3 totals 14 residues. Germline CDR1 and CDR2: MNHEY and SMNVEV (reference sequence). V shed 4 bases and J 10 bases; nucleotides not matched to a gene: 13.

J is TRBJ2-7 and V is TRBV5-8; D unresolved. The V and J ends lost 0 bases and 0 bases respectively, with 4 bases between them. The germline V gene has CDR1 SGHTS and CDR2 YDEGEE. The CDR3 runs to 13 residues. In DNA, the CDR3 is TGTGCCAGCAGCTTGGTTCCCTCCTACGAGCAGTACTTC. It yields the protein CASSLVPSYEQYF.

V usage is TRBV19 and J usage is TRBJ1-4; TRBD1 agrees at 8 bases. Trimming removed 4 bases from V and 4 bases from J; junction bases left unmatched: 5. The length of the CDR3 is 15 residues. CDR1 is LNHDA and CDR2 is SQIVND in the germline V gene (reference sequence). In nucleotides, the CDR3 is TGTGCCAGTAGTACAGTACAGGGGGTTAATGAAAAACTGTTTTTT. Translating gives CASSTVQGVNEKLFF.

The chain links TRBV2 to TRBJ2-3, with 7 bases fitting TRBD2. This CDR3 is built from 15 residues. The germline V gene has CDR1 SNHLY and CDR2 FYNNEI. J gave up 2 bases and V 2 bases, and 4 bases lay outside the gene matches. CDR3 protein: CASSEWLAATDTQYF. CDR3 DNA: TGTGCCAGCAGTGAATGGCTAGCGGCCACAGATACGCAGTATTTT.

The CDR3 sequence: CASSLPRTGPTHPLQEQYF. The CDR3 bases are TGTGCCAGCAGCCTGCCGAGAACCGGACCAACTCACCCACTACAGGAGCAGTACTTC. The genes are TRBV5-4 and TRBJ2-7; D is ambiguous. The ends were cut back, 4 bases at V and 7 bases at J, with 33 bases in the middle. The germline V gene has CDR1 SGHNT and CDR2 YYREEE (reference sequence). This CDR3 is 19 amino acids long.

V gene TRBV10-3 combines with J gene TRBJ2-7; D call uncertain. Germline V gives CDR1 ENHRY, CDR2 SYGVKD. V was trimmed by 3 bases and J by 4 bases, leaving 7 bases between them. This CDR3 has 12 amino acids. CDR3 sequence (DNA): TGTGCCATCAGTGAAGGCAGTTACGAGCAGTACTTC. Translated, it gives CAISEGSYEQYF.

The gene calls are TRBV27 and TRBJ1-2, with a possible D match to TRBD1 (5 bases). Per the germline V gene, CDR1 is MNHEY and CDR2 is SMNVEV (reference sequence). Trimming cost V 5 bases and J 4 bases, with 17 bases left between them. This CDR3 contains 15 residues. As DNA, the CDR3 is TGTGCCAGCAGTCCATACGGGGGTGGCTCCTATGGCTACACCTTC. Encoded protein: CASSPYGGGSYGYTF.

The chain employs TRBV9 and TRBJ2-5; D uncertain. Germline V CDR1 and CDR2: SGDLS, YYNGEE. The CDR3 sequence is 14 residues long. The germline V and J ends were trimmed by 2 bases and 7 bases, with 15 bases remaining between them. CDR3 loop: CASSVGETPRTQYF. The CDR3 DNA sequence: TGTGCCAGCAGCGTCGGCGAGACCCCCCGGACCCAGTACTTC.

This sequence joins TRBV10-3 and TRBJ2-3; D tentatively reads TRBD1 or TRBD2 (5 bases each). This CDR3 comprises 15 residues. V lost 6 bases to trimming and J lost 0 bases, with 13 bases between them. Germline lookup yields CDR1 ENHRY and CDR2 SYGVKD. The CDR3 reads CAIRRGITSTDTQYF. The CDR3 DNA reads TGTGCCATCAGGAGGGGAATTACTAGCACAGATACGCAGTATTTT.

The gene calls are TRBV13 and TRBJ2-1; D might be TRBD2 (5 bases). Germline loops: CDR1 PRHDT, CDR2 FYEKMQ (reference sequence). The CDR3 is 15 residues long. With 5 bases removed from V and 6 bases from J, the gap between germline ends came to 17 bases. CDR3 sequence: CASSASGLSPNEQFF. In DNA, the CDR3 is TGTGCCAGCAGCGCGAGCGGTCTTAGCCCCAATGAGCAGTTCTTC.

The CDR3: CASSLGGKWNTGELFF. CDR3 in DNA: TGTGCCAGCAGTTTAGGGGGCAAGTGGAACACCGGGGAGCTGTTTTTT. This chain uses TRBV28 with TRBJ2-2, with a weak D call TRBD1 (6 bases). From germline, CDR1 is MDHEN and CDR2 SYDVKM. This CDR3 comprises 16 residues. V was clipped by 2 bases and J by 1 base, with 11 bases between them.